This T cell receptor beta chain was sequenced during a study of shared clonotypes between healthy human individuals. Study at large: In total, the donors were a couple of women and a few men aged 18 to 49.

Points on this clone: As yet, its antigen is unknown. The same CDR3 also results from other DNA sequences found in this sample.

V lost 3 bases and J lost 0, with 8 bases in between. There are 14 residues in the CDR3. Germline CDR1 is MDHEN and CDR2 is SYDVKM. Overall study findings and caveats: Estimated clonotype richness was generally higher in naive than memory subsets. In this cohort, only blood was sampled, and tissue repertoires likely differ. Unshared clonotypes carried lower generation probabilities than those common to all four donors.

CD45RO negativity and positive selection for CCR7 defined naive CD8 cells, a population that excluded terminally differentiated effector memory CD45RA+ cells. The assay was immunoSEQ multiplex PCR, and TCRdb's table has in-frame clones only and misses some. The table lists about 580,000 clones, 98% of them singletons. This TCR derives from a man aged 25-45 years in good health. Material for sequencing was naive CD8+ T cells sorted from blood. The rearrangement links TRBV28 to TRBJ1-1; D is ambiguous. The CDR3 sequence is CASSLPGLNTEAFF. CDR3 coding DNA: TGTGCCAGCAGTTTGCCGGGCTTGAACACTGAAGCTTTCTTT.